The next 9 T cell receptor beta chains were all read from a single sample in a study listed by TCRdb under 2016. The protocol used for the library was RT-PCR. The sequencing machine was an Illumina MiSeq. TCRdb applied fastp at Q25 and MiXCR to the public reads, then kept only in-frame beta chains. When rows share a CDR3 protein, they turn into one entry using the most common DNA and genes. This sample lists fewer than 800,000 distinct CDR3 sequences; approximately 14% were detected once. The ten largest account for 3.6% of the sample. Sequences were obtained from memory CD4+ T cells from blood. All receptors derive from a female donor in good health, serving as a healthy control.

This clonotype was observed a handful of times. This chain connects TRBV11-3 to TRBJ2-3; D tentatively reads TRBD1 or TRBD2 (5 bases each). Trimming cost V 0 bases and J 5 bases, with 15 bases left between them. Germline loops: CDR1 SGHNT, CDR2 YENEEA. This CDR3 has 16 amino acids. The CDR3 sequence is CASSLEGTHDGDTQYF. The CDR3 DNA sequence: TGTGCCAGCAGCTTAGAAGGGACCCACGATGGAGATACGCAGTATTTT. Combining the CDR3 with reference TRBV11-3 and TRBJ2-3 gives the whole variable domain EAGVVQSPRYKIIEKKQPVAFWCNPISGHNTLYWYLQNLGQGPELLIRYENEEAVDDSQLPKDRFSAERLKGVDSTLKIQPAELGDSAVYLCASSLEGTHDGDTQYFGPGTRLTVL.

V usage is TRBV20-1 and J usage is TRBJ2-3; 9 bases are shared with TRBD2. The germline gives CDR1 DFQATT, CDR2 SNEGSKA (reference sequence). The CDR3 has 15 amino acids. The V segment lost 6 bases and the J segment 2 bases; nucleotides outside the gene matches: 9. The CDR3 loop reads CSASGGGGFTDTQYF. CDR3 coding DNA: TGCAGTGCCTCGGGCGGGGGGGGCTTCACAGATACGCAGTATTTT.

This clonotype was counted at least ten times. V gene TRBV4-3 combines with J gene TRBJ2-3; D remains ambiguous. This CDR3 is built from 14 residues. Trimming pared 0 bases from V and 0 bases from J, leaving 4 bases between. The germline gives CDR1 LGHNA, CDR2 YSLEER. CDR3 region: CASSQDVSTDTQYF. CDR3 in DNA: TGCGCCAGCAGCCAAGACGTTAGCACAGATACGCAGTATTTT.

V and J are TRBV6-1 and TRBJ1-1, with 10 bases matching TRBD1. V gave up 7 bases and J gave up 1 base; unmatched junction bases: 6. This CDR3 comprises 15 residues. Germline assignment: CDR1 MNHNS and CDR2 SASEGT. The CDR3 loop reads CASTRQGAGNTEAFF. CDR3 sequence (DNA): TGTGCCAGCACAAGACAGGGGGCGGGGAACACTGAAGCTTTCTTT.

The chain has TRBV15 and TRBJ2-2; no definite D call. The CDR3 sequence is 13 residues long. From germline, CDR1 is LNHNV and CDR2 YYDKDF (reference sequence). V lost 1 base, J lost 5 bases, and 5 bases lay in between. As DNA, the CDR3 is TGTGCCACCAGCAGAGGGACGACCGGGGAGCTGTTTTTT. Translation gives CATSRGTTGELFF.

This clonotype was found many times. The V call is TRBV5-6, the J call TRBJ2-7; D unresolved. Per the germline V gene, CDR1 is SGHDT and CDR2 is YYEEEE. V was clipped by 1 base and J by 8 bases, with 13 bases between them. The CDR3 loop spans 13 amino acids. As DNA, the CDR3 is TGTGCCAGCAGCTTGACTGTTGGCGGCCAGCAGTACTTC. This codes for CASSLTVGGQQYF.

The chain employs TRBV7-2 and TRBJ1-2, with 7 nucleotides matching TRBD1. This CDR3 spans 15 amino acids. V gave up 1 base and J gave up 3 bases; unmatched junction bases: 5. The V gene's germline CDR1 is SGHTA and CDR2 FQGNSA. The CDR3 is CASSLVVTGYYGYTF. The CDR3 DNA reads as TGTGCCAGCAGCTTAGTAGTGACAGGGTACTATGGCTACACCTTC.

This clonotype was found many times. J is TRBJ2-7 and V is TRBV5-1; D assignment may be TRBD1 or TRBD2 (5 bases each). V lost 5 bases and J lost 4, with 13 bases in between. Germline V gene lookup returns CDR1 SGHRS and CDR2 YFSETQ. This CDR3 region has 13 residues. CDR3 sequence (DNA): TGCGCCAGCAGAGAGGGGAGAACTTACGAGCAGTACTTC. Amino acids: CASREGRTYEQYF.

The sample holds a few counts of this clonotype. The chain has TRBV5-1 and TRBJ2-6; TRBD2 agrees at 16 bases. CDR1 SGHRS and CDR2 YFSETQ come from the germline V gene. The CDR3 has 22 residues. With V trimmed by 4 bases and J by 0 bases, 13 bases remained unmatched. The CDR3: CASSQPGLAGGSPTSGANVLTF. The CDR3 nucleotides are TGCGCCAGCAGCCAACCGGGACTAGCGGGAGGGAGCCCGACCTCTGGGGCCAACGTCCTGACTTTC.